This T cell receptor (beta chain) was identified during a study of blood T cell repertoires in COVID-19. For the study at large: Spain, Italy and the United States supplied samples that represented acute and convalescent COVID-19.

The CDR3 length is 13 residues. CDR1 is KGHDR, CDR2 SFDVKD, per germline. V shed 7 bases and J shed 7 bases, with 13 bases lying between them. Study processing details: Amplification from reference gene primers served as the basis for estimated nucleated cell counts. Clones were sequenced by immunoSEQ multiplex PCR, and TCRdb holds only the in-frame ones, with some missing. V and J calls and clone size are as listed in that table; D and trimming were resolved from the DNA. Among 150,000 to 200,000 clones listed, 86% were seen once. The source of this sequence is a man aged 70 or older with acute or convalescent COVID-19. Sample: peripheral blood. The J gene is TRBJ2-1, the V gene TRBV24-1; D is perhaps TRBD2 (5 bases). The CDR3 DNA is TGTGCCACCAGCGCCTCAACTAGGAATGAGCAGTTCTTC. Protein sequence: CATSASTRNEQFF.